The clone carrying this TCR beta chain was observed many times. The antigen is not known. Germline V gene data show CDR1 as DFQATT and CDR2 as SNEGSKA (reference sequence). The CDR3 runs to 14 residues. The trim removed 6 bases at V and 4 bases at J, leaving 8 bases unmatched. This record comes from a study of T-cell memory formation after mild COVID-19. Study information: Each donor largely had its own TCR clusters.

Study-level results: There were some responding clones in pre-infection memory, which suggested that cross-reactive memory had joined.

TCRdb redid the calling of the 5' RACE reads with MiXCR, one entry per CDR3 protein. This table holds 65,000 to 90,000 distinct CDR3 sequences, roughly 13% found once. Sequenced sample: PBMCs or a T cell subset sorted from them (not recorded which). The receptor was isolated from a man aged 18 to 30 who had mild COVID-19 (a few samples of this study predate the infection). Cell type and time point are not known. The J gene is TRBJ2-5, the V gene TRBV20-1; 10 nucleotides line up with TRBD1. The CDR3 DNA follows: TGCAGTGCCGACAGGGGGCGCGTGTCAGAGACCCAGTACTTC. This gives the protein CSADRGRVSETQYF.